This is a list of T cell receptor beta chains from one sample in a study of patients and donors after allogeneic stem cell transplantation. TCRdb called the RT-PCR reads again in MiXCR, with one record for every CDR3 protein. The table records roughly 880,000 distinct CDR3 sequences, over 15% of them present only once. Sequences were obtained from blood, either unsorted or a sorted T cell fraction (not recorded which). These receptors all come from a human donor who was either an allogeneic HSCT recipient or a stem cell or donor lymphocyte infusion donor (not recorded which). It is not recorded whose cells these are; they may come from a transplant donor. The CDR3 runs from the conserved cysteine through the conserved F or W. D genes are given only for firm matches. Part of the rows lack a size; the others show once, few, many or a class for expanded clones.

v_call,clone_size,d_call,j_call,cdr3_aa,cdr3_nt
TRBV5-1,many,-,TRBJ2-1,CASGVEGLLDEQFF,TGCGCCAGCGGGGTGGAGGGCCTTTTGGATGAGCAGTTCTTC
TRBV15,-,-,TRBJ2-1,CATSIQTGEYNEQFF,TGTGCCACCAGCATCCAGACAGGCGAGTACAATGAGCAGTTCTTC
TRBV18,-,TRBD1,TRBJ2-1,CASSGQAGWGEQFF,TGTGCCAGCTCAGGACAGGCCGGTTGGGGTGAGCAGTTCTTC
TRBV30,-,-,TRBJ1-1,CAWSSWGASTEAFF,TGTGCCTGGAGTTCGTGGGGGGCGAGTACTGAAGCTTTCTTT
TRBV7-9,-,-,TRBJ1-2,CASSLWGHNYGYTF,TGTGCCAGCAGCTTATGGGGTCACAACTATGGCTACACCTTC
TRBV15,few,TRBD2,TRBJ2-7,CATSRDLGSGRVTDYEQYF,TGTGCCACCAGCAGAGATTTGGGTAGCGGGAGGGTTACCGACTACGAGCAGTACTTC
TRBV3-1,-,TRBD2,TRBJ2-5,CASSPGGGGETQYF,TGTGCCAGCAGCCCGGGCGGGGGAGGAGAGACCCAGTACTTC
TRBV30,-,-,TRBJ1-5,CAWSVLGGSQPQHF,TGTGCCTGGAGTGTATTGGGGGGGTCTCAGCCCCAGCATTTT
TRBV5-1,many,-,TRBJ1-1,CASSEQGITEAFF,TGCGCCAGCAGCGAACAGGGTATTACTGAAGCTTTCTTT
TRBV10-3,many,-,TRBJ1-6,CAISLGPSRNSPLHF,TGTGCCATCAGCCTCGGGCCGAGCCGGAATTCACCCCTCCACTTT
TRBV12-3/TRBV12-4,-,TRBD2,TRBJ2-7,CASWGTSGSYAYEQYF,TGTGCCAGTTGGGGGACTAGCGGGAGTTACGCCTACGAGCAGTACTTC
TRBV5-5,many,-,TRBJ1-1,CASSLDVKNTEAFF,TGTGCCAGCAGCTTGGATGTAAAGAACACTGAAGCTTTCTTT
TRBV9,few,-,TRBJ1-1,CASSVGIPSGEAFF,TGTGCCAGCAGCGTAGGGATTCCTTCGGGTGAAGCTTTCTTT
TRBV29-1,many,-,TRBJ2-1,CSVDSGAAAYNEQFF,TGCAGCGTTGATTCGGGGGCGGCTGCCTACAATGAGCAGTTCTTC
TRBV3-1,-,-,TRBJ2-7,CASSQSDRREQYF,TGTGCCAGCAGCCAGTCGGACAGACGCGAGCAGTACTTC
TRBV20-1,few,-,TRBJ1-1,CSAKGRWAFF,TGCAGTGCTAAGGGCCGGTGGGCTTTCTTT
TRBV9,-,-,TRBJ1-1,CASSVGPTGGGDTEAFF,TGTGCCAGCAGCGTAGGACCCACCGGGGGAGGTGACACTGAAGCTTTCTTT
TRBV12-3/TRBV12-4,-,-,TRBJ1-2,CASSLLISIWDYGYTF,TGTGCCAGCAGTTTATTAATTTCCATCTGGGACTATGGCTACACCTTC
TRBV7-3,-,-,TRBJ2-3,CASSVQGDSDTQYF,TGTGCCAGCAGCGTACAGGGAGATTCAGATACGCAGTATTTT
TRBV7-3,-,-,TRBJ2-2,CASSPFFGRGDTGELFF,TGTGCCAGCAGCCCCTTTTTTGGCAGGGGAGACACCGGGGAGCTGTTTTTT
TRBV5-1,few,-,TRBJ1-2,CASSSGQLGYTF,TGCGCCAGCAGCTCCGGACAGCTTGGCTACACCTTC
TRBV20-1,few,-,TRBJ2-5,CSARDPRRERTQYF,TGCAGTGCTAGAGATCCCCGAAGGGAACGGACCCAGTACTTC
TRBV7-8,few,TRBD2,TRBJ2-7,CASNPGTSPIHEQYF,TGTGCCAGCAACCCCGGGACTAGCCCGATCCACGAGCAGTACTTC
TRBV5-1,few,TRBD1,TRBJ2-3,CASTNPGQSTDTQYF,TGCGCCAGCACTAATCCGGGACAGAGCACAGATACGCAGTATTTT
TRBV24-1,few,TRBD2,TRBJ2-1,CATSDDGGELFF,TGTGCCACCAGTGATGACGGGGGGGAGCTGTTCTTC
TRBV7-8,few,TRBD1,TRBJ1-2,CASSLGQARRYGYTF,TGTGCCAGCAGCCTCGGACAGGCCAGGCGCTATGGCTACACCTTC
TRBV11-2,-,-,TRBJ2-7,CASSSHPGDEQYF,TGTGCCAGCAGCAGCCACCCTGGGGACGAGCAGTACTTC
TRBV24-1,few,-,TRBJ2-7,CATPTGLYEQYF,TGTGCCACCCCGACGGGACTGTACGAGCAGTACTTC
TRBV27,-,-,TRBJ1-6,CASNQGINSPLHF,TGTGCCAGCAACCAAGGAATTAATTCACCCCTCCACTTT
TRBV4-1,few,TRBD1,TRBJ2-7,CASSQAPQGAYEQYF,TGCGCCAGCAGCCAAGCCCCACAGGGGGCATACGAGCAGTACTTC
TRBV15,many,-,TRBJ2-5,CATSRDPGPQETQYF,TGTGCCACCAGCAGAGATCCAGGGCCTCAAGAGACCCAGTACTTC
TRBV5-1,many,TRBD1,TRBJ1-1,CASTGQGNTEAFF,TGCGCCAGCACGGGACAGGGGAACACTGAAGCTTTCTTT
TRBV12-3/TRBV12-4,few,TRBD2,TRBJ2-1,CASISVAGSWNEQFF,TGTGCCAGCATATCTGTAGCGGGGAGTTGGAATGAGCAGTTCTTC
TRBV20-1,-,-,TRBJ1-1,CSGMRNTEAFF,TGCAGTGGGATGCGTAACACTGAAGCTTTCTTT
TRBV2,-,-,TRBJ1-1,CASSEARGITEAFF,TGTGCCAGCAGTGAAGCGCGGGGGATCACTGAAGCTTTCTTT
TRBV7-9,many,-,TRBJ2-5,CASSPDTSLETQYF,TGTGCCAGCAGCCCTGACACTAGTCTTGAGACCCAGTACTTC
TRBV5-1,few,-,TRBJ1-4,CASSLAVGGVNNEKLFF,TGCGCCAGCAGCTTGGCGGTTGGCGGGGTGAATAATGAAAAACTGTTTTTT
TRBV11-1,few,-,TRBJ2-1,CASETRQERWEDYNEQFF,TGTGCCAGCGAAACCCGACAGGAACGGTGGGAAGATTACAATGAGCAGTTCTTC
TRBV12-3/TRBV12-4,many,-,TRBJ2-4,CASTRSLGGNIQYF,TGTGCCAGCACCCGTTCCCTGGGGGGAAACATTCAGTACTTC
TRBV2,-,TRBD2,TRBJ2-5,CASSVNSGETQYF,TGTGCCAGCAGCGTCAATAGCGGGGAGACCCAGTACTTC
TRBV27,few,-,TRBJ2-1,CASSPYTNYEQFF,TGTGCCAGCAGTCCGTATACAAACTATGAGCAGTTCTTC
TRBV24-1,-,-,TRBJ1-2,CATSDSQNYGYTF,TGTGCCACCAGTGATTCCCAGAACTATGGCTACACCTTC
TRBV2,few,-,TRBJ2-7,CASSEEGSKYF,TGTGCCAGCTCAGAGGAGGGGAGCAAGTACTTC
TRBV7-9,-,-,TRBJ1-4,CASSLGREPLEKLFF,TGTGCCAGCAGCTTAGGAAGGGAACCCCTTGAAAAACTGTTTTTT